This TCR beta chain was found in a study of PD-L1 blockade in urothelial cancer (dated by TCRdb to about 2017). About the investigation overall: Every patient began therapy in 2014 and was given atezolizumab 1,200 mg intravenously every 3 weeks. Just over 28 patients had pretreatment blood TCR-seq, roughly 24 had at least one posttreatment blood collection, and roughly 24 had tumor TCR-seq. An exploratory multi-omic analysis was conducted of the somatic, immune and clinical correlates of response to PD-L1 blockade with atezolizumab in urothelial cancer. In the same patients, pretreatment tumors underwent whole exome sequencing and RNA sequencing in addition to TCR sequencing. Durable clinical benefit was defined as a progression-free survival longer than 6 months, and TCR features were additionally tested against progression-free survival and overall survival. About 85% of the roughly 29 patients were males with bladder-origin urothelial cancer, and 18 of 29 reported a prior smoking history. Patients had an ECOG performance status of 0 or 1 and had received between 0 and 3 prior chemotherapy regimens. Pretreatment tumor samples, along with matched peripheral blood collected serially before and after atezolizumab treatment, underwent TCR sequencing. Blood samples were analyzed 3 weeks after the start of treatment (second dose) and 6 weeks after the start of treatment. Ten or so patients reached durable clinical benefit, while some 21 patients did not. Blood samples yielded a median of about 150,000 T cells and roughly 83,000 unique TCRs, with median clonality approximately 0.08.

The time point label, as the study defines it: pretreatment peripheral blood. The cohort included 25 to 35 patients with locally advanced or metastatic urothelial carcinoma who were treated at Memorial Sloan Kettering on a trial protocol. Peripheral blood mononuclear cells were collected pretreatment and during treatment, at between 1 and 8 total time points per patient. The Qiagen DNeasy Blood extraction kit was used to purify genomic DNA from total PBMCs and tumor samples. PBMCs were collected pretreatment and during treatment, and were isolated and stored as previously described. The germline V gene yields SGHRS for CDR1 and YFSETQ for CDR2. Germline trimming amounts to 2 bases on V and 4 bases on J, with 8 as the count of junction bases outside the gene matches. The CDR3 spans 15 residues, from the cysteine through the phenylalanine. This entry keeps only the CDR3 DNA: 45 bases, framed from base 1.

As concerns this clone: The target of this receptor is not known. No much larger clone exists at a distance of one base, and base qualities are not known.

Synthetic TCR analog templates were spiked into each PCR to estimate absolute template abundance from read counts. TCRbeta CDR3 regions were amplified from genomic DNA with bias-controlled V and J gene primers using the immunoSEQ assay. Sequencing of rearranged TCRbeta segments was performed at approximately 20X coverage. In the paper's pipeline: Clustering was used to correct sequencing errors, and CDR3s were annotated against IMGT so that V, D and J genes could be assigned. Only productive TCRbeta rearrangements were used in downstream analyses, excluding out-of-frame or stop-codon sequences. Clonality was computed as one minus Shannon entropy normalized by the log of the number of unique productive sequences. Clones differing between time points or between blood and tumor were identified using Fisher's exact test with Benjamini-Hochberg correction, with an adjusted p below 0.01 applied as the threshold. TCRdb's version of the immuneACCESS table is confined to in-frame rearrangements and falls short of the full clone set. An unresolved V gene accounts for under half of the shortfall where checked; the remainder is of unknown origin. V and J calls and clone size are given by that table; D and trimming were obtained from the DNA. Counted in this sample were tens of thousands of clones; less than 90% of them appeared once. About 8.6% of the sample belongs to the ten largest clones.

Study-level results and caveats: Small sample size (n of about 29) and many exploratory analyses mean the results are intended to be hypothesis-generating. Improved progression-free and overall survival was associated with having pretreatment peripheral blood TCR clonality below the median. At 3 weeks after the start of treatment, tumor-associated TCR clones in peripheral blood had expanded more in patients with durable benefit (n ≈ 23, p = 0.022).

The sequence came from a woman in her 70s with urothelial cancer. The source material was PBMCs, sampled around atezolizumab (anti-PD-L1) treatment. The sequence is built from TRBV5-1 and TRBJ2-5; a stretch of 7 junction bases matches TRBD2. The DNA sequence is given as TGCGCCAGCAGCTTTAGCGGGCCTCCCCTAGAGACCCAGTACTTC. This translates into CASSFSGPPLETQYF. Joined to the reference TRBV5-1 and TRBJ2-5 proteins, this CDR3 gives the full variable domain: KAGVTQTPRYLIKTRGQQVTLSCSPISGHRSVSWYQQTPGQGLQFLFEYFSETQRNKGNFPGRFSGRQFSNSRSEMNVSTLELGDSALYLCASSFSGPPLETQYFGPGTRLLVL.